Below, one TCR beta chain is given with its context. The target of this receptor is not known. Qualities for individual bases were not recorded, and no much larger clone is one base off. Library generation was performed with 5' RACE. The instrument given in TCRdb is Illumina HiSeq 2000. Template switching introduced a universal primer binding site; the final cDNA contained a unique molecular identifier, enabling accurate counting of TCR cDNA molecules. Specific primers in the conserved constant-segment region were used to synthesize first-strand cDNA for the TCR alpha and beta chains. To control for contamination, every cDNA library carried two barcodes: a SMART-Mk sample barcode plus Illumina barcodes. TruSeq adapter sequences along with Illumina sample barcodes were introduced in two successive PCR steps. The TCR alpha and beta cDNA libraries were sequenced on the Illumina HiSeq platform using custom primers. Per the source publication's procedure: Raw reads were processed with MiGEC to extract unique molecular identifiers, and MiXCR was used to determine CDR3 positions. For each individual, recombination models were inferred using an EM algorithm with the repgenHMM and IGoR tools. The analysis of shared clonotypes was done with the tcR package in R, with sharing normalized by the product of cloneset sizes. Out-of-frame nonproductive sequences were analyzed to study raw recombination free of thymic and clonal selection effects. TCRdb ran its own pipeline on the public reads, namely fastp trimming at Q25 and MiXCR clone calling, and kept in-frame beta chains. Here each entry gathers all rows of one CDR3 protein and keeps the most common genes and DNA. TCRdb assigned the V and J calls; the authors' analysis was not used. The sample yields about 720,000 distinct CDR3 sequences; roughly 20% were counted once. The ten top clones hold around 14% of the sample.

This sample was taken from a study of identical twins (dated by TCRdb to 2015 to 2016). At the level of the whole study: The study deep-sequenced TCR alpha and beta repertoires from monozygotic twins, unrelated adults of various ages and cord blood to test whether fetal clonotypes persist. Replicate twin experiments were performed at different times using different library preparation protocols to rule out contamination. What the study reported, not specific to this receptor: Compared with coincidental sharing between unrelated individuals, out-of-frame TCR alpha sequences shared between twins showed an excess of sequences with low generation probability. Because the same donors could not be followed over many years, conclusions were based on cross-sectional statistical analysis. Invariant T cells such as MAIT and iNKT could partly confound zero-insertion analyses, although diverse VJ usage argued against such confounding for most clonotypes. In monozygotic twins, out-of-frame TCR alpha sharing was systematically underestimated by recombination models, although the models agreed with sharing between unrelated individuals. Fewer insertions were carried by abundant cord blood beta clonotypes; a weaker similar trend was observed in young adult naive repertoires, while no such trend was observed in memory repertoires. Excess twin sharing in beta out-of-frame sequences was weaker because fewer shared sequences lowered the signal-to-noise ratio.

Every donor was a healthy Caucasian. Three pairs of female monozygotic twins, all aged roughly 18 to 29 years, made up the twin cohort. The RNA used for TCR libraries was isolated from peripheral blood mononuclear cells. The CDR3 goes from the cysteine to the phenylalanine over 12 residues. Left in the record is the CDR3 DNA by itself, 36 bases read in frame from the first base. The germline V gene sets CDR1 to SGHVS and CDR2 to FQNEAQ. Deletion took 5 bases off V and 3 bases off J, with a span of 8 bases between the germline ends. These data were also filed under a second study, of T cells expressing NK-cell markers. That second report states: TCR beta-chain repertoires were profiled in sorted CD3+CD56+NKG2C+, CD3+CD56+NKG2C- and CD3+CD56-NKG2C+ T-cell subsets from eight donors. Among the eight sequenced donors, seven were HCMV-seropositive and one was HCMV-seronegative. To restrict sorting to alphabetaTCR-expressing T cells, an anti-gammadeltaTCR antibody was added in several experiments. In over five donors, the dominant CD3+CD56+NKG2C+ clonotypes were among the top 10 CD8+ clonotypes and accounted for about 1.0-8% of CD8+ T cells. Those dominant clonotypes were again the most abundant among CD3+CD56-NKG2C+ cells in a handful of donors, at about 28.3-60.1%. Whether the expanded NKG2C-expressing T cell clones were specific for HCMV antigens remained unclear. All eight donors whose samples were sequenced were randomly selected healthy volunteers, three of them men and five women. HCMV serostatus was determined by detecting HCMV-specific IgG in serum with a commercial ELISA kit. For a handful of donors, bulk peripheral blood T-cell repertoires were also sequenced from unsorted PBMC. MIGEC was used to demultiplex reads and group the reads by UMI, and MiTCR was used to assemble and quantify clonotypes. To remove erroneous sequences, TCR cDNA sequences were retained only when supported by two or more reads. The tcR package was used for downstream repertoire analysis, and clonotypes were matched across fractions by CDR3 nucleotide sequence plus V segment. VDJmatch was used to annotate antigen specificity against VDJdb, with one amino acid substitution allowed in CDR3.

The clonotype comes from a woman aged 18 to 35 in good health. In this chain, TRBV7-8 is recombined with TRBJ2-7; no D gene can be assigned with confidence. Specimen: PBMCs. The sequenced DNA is TGTGCCAGCAGCCCGGACCACTACGAGCAGTACTTC. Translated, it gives CASSPDHYEQYF.